Given below is one TCR beta chain in context. The target antigen is unknown. The sample belongs to a study of vaccination and CD4 T cells after COVID-19. Study background: Collection of post-COVID samples occurred a median roughly 92 days after diagnosis, spanning a range of 35 to 161.

The V end lost 0 bases, the J end lost 14 bases, and 14 bases lay between the germline ends. The V gene's germline CDR1 is MNHEY and CDR2 SVGAGI. The CDR3 is 14 residues long. Cultured CD4+ T cells had their DNA profiled by the Oncomine TCR Beta short-read assay. Once CD4+ T cells had been cultured, genomic DNA was extracted from them. TCRdb independently ran MiXCR on the PCR reads; one entry per CDR3 protein. The sample yields 13,000 or so distinct CDR3 sequences, about three quarters seen once. Described treatment: roughly 10-day PBMC culture with coronavirus spike peptide pools or control peptides (ViraFEST assay).

The rearrangement links TRBV6-5 to TRBJ1-6; D uncertain. The clonotype comes from a human donor who had recovered from COVID-19. Sequencing was carried out using CD4+ T cells from blood, cultured in vitro. CDR3 protein: CASSYSSMALALHF. The CDR3 nucleotides are TGTGCCAGCAGTTACTCGAGTATGGCCCTCGCCCTCCACTTT.